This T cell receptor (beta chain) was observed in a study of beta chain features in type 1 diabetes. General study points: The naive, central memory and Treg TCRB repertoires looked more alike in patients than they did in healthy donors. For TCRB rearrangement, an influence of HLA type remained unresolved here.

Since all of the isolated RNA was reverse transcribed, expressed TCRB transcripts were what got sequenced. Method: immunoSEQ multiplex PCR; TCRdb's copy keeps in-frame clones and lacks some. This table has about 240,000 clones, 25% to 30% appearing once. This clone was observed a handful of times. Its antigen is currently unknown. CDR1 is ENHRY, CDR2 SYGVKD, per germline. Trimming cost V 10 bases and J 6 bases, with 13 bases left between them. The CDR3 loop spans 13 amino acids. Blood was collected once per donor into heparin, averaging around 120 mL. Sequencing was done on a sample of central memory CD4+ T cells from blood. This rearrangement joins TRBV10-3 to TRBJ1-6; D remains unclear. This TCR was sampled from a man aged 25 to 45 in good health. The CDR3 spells CASAPDANSPLHF. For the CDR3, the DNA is TGTGCCAGCGCCCCGGACGCTAATTCACCCCTCCACTTT.